Described below is a single T cell receptor (beta chain) sequence and its context. Its antigen remains undetermined. No base quality information exists; no much larger clone differs at one position. The time point label here, explained by the study, means: baseline before first vaccination. Samples from vaccinated people were obtained from the UK trials COV001 and COV002, which included a single-blind randomized controlled phase 2/3 trial of AZD1222 (ChAdOx1 nCoV-19) in healthy adults. For TCRbeta chain sequencing, PBMC samples were collected from trial participants at day 0 and at day 28 after the second dose. The data belong to a study of T cell responses to AZD1222 COVID-19 vaccine (dated by TCRdb to 2020 to 2023). About the study as a whole: AZD1222 recipients given second doses at about 4 weeks or at about 12 weeks were pooled, since spike-specific TCR depth and breadth were not found to differ between the two schedules. Trial participants were enrolled by age into subgroups of 18-55, 56-69 and 70-plus years, and about 150, 27 and 61 TCR-sequenced participants, respectively, were included in these subgroups. A total of 240 or so trial participants underwent TCR sequencing, of whom under 220 had received two doses of AZD1222 and about 25 had received two doses of the MenACWY control vaccine.

V loses 0 bases of germline sequence and J loses 0 bases, and the interval between the two ends is 5 bases. The CDR3 runs 13 amino acids, cysteine and phenylalanine included. Of the read, only the CDR3 DNA is kept; its 39 bases are in frame from base 1. The CDR1 and CDR2 encoded by the germline V gene are SQVTM and ANQGSEA. Summary of the overall study and its limitations: Reportedly, almost half of the unique spike-specific TCRs recognized epitopes lying outside the regions that are mutated in the B.1.351 and B.1.1.7 variants. Only six or seven AZD1222 recipients were SARS-CoV-2 seropositive at baseline, limiting conclusions about previously exposed vaccinees. The 56-69-year group was small, and its depth increase did not reach significance, likely because of low power. After two AZD1222 doses, spike-specific TCR breadth and depth were significantly higher than at day 0 and than in MenACWY recipients. Participants were mostly white British, with more females than males. The authors suggested clonal diversity may have been underestimated. No day 14 peak-response samples were available, so repertoires were characterized only after the peak T cell response. CD4 TCRs associated with the vaccine covered the entire spike protein, and the dominant responses were in regions 160-218 and 743-854.

The CDR3 regions of human TCRbeta chains were subjected to immunosequencing. The authors processed their data as follows. TCRs in the repertoires were compared against a reference library of SARS-CoV-2-specific TCRs that had been generated with the MIRA antigen-specificity platform. Breadth meant the fraction of unique TCRs that were SARS-CoV-2-associated, whereas depth meant the fraction of total T cells that were SARS-CoV-2-associated. Each spike-specific TCR was assigned to its reactive spike region and to a CD4 or CD8 class using the MIRA data. Log10-transformed breadth and depth values were compared by one-way ANOVA with Sidak's multiple comparisons tests. TCRdb re-hosts the immuneACCESS table, in-frame sequences only. Its copies lack some clones; in the studies checked, an unresolved V gene accounts for under half of them, and the cause for the rest is not known. V, J and clone size are taken as reported in that table, and D and trimming were inferred from the DNA itself. Present in this sample are 130,000 to 150,000 clones, approximately 94% of which were seen just once. The ten largest clones represent 1.5% to 2% of the sample.

The sequence joins TRBV29-1 to TRBJ1-1, with the D gene too uncertain to name. This receptor was obtained from an adult in good health. Source: peripheral blood, taken on day 0 of AZD1222 vaccination. The nucleotide sequence reads as follows: TGCAGCGTTGAAGATCGGGTGAACACTGAAGCTTTCTTT. It is translated as CSVEDRVNTEAFF.